This record looks at one T cell receptor (beta chain) sequence and its context. Its antigen is not identified. The data stem from a study of cytomegalovirus exposure and HLA in healthy donors. Study-level information: A later analysis reported the roughly 120 validation repertoires used the same platform as the roughly 700 first-cohort repertoires. Study observations and caveats: That first-cohort TCR clusters tended to co-occur in the 90 to 150 validation repertoires was found in a later analysis. Most sequenced TCRs were rare (though some public TCRs occurred in many donors). In vitro confirmation showed three CMV-associated chains to be CMV antigen specific.

Germline V CDR1 and CDR2: ENHRY, SYGVKD. The ends were cut back, 8 bases at V and 6 bases at J, with 16 bases in the middle. The CDR3 is 14 amino acids. Profiling relied on immunoSEQ multiplex PCR, and the TCRdb table lists in-frame clones only, not all of them. The sample has tens of thousands of clones, around 92% seen once. This receptor was identified in a woman in her late teens or twenties in good health and CMV-seronegative. The chain uses TRBV10-3 and TRBJ2-2, with D possibly TRBD2 on 6 matching bases. The sample was PBMCs. The CDR3 DNA reads as TGTGCCATCGAACCCGGGACTGGGTCCGGGGAGCTGTTTTTT. Its translation is CAIEPGTGSGELFF.